The present TCR beta chain was sequenced within a study of blood T cell repertoires in COVID-19. Original processing methods: Estimated nucleated cell counts came from reference gene primer amplification. Sequencing was performed with immunoSEQ multiplex PCR; in TCRdb, only in-frame clones are kept and a portion is missing. V, J and clone size derive from that table, while D and trimming were established from the DNA sequence. The table has about 52,000 clones, 85% to 90% seen once. This clone was picked up one time. V lost 3 bases and J lost 0, with 18 bases in between. The CDR3 is 18 residues long. Germline values: CDR1 MGHRA, CDR2 YSYEKL.

The TCR sequence derives from a man in his 70s with acute or convalescent COVID-19. The specimen sequenced was peripheral blood. The V and J genes are TRBV4-1 and TRBJ1-3, with D perhaps TRBD1 (5 bases). The DNA for the CDR3 is TGCGCCAGCAGCCACCCCCGAGACAGACGACCCTCTGGAAACACCATATATTTT. Protein product: CASSHPRDRRPSGNTIYF.